This T cell receptor (beta chain) was found in a study of OX40 agonist ivuxolimab in advanced cancers. At the level of the study: From roughly 20 to 90 years was the age range, with a mean of around 57 years, and approximately 80% were male. About 44% of patients had received prior checkpoint inhibitor therapy.

TCRdb's table, derived via immunoSEQ multiplex PCR, lists solely in-frame clones and lacks some. The table shows under 45,000 clones, with 74% occurring only once. Looked up from germline, CDR1 is LNHNV and CDR2 is YYDKDF (reference sequence). V was cut by 0 bases and J by 2 bases, with 11 bases left in between. This CDR3 comprises 16 residues. The source was CD4+ or CD8+ T cells sorted from blood, collected in a trial of the OX40 agonist ivuxolimab. The chain couples TRBV15 to TRBJ2-1; D is uncertain. This receptor was identified in an adult with an advanced solid tumor such as melanoma, head and neck, liver or kidney cancer. CDR3 amino acids: CATSRDRSSPYNEQFF. CDR3 nucleotide sequence: TGTGCCACCAGCAGAGATCGTAGCAGCCCCTACAATGAGCAGTTCTTC.